Listed below are T cell receptor beta chains from one sample, sequenced in a study of technical replicates of blood from a few donors. Profiling relied on immunoSEQ multiplex PCR, and the TCRdb table lists in-frame clones only, not all of them. This table holds more than 65,000 clones, roughly 92% found once. The specimen was T cells isolated from PBMCs. Every receptor here comes from a human donor in good health. The CDR3 runs from the conserved cysteine through the conserved F or W. D genes are given only for firm matches. The listing skips clone size in some rows; elsewhere it reads once, few, many or a size class.

v_call	j_call	d_call	clone_size	cdr3_aa	cdr3_nt
TRBV5-4	TRBJ2-1	NA	NA	CASGTGTQNSYNEQFF	TGTGCCAGCGGTACCGGGACACAGAACTCCTACAATGAGCAGTTCTTC
TRBV7-2	TRBJ2-3	NA	NA	CASSFAGAGEVVADTQYF	TGTGCCAGCAGCTTTGCGGGGGCGGGTGAAGTAGTAGCAGATACGCAGTATTTT
TRBV10-3	TRBJ2-3	TRBD2	NA	CAISGLAGVGDTQYF	TGTGCCATCTCAGGACTAGCGGGAGTCGGTGATACGCAGTATTTT
TRBV7-9	TRBJ2-3	TRBD2	NA	CASQGLASSTDTQYF	TGTGCCAGCCAAGGACTAGCGTCTAGCACAGATACGCAGTATTTT
TRBV29-1	TRBJ1-2	NA	NA	CSVEVGGERDGYTF	TGCAGCGTTGAAGTAGGCGGGGAAAGGGATGGCTACACCTTC
TRBV5-1	TRBJ2-5	TRBD2	NA	CASSITSGSLVETQYF	TGCGCCAGCAGCATTACTAGCGGGAGTTTGGTAGAGACCCAGTACTTC
TRBV10-3	TRBJ2-3	NA	NA	CAISELADTDTQYF	TGTGCCATCAGTGAATTAGCGGACACAGATACGCAGTATTTT
TRBV11-2	TRBJ2-7	NA	NA	CASSLAGANYEQYF	TGTGCCAGCAGCTTAGCAGGGGCCAACTACGAGCAGTACTTC
TRBV6-5	TRBJ1-2	NA	NA	CASSPLTGNYGYTF	TGTGCCAGCAGTCCACTCACAGGAAACTATGGCTACACCTTC
TRBV5-6	TRBJ1-2	NA	NA	CASSLPPGVYGYTF	TGTGCCAGCAGCTTGCCGCCGGGGGTCTATGGCTACACCTTC
TRBV28	TRBJ1-5	NA	NA	CASSFWGVNQPQHF	TGTGCCAGCAGTTTTTGGGGGGTCAATCAGCCCCAGCATTTT
TRBV4-3	TRBJ2-1	TRBD2	NA	CASSLLADYNEQFF	TGCGCCAGCAGCCTACTAGCGGACTACAATGAGCAGTTCTTC
TRBV30	TRBJ1-1	NA	NA	CAWRYNTEAFF	TGTGCCTGGAGGTATAACACTGAAGCTTTCTTT
TRBV10-3	TRBJ1-4	NA	NA	CAISPSRDLANEKLFF	TGTGCCATCAGTCCAAGCAGGGACTTGGCTAATGAAAAACTGTTTTTT
TRBV7-9	TRBJ2-1	TRBD1	NA	CASRETGVVGYNEQFF	TGTGCCAGCAGAGAGACAGGGGTCGTGGGCTACAATGAGCAGTTCTTC
TRBV4-1	TRBJ2-2	TRBD2	NA	CASRRGLASGELFF	TGCGCCAGCAGACGTGGACTAGCATCCGGGGAGCTGTTTTTT
TRBV7-6	TRBJ2-7	TRBD1	NA	CASTPATGGNYEQYF	TGTGCCAGCACCCCCGCGACAGGGGGGAACTACGAGCAGTACTTC
TRBV28	TRBJ2-3	TRBD1	NA	CASRETGLSTDTQYF	TGTGCCAGCAGAGAGACAGGGCTGAGCACAGATACGCAGTATTTT
TRBV9	TRBJ1-5	NA	NA	CASSSQGDNQPQHF	TGTGCCAGCAGCTCCCAAGGAGATAATCAGCCCCAGCATTTT
TRBV28	TRBJ2-1	NA	NA	CASSKSSAGLSYNEQFF	TGTGCCAGCAGCAAATCCTCAGCGGGCCTCTCCTACAATGAGCAGTTCTTC
TRBV9	TRBJ2-7	NA	NA	CASSDPWGRPGYEQYF	TGTGCCAGCAGCGACCCTTGGGGGAGGCCTGGCTACGAGCAGTACTTC
TRBV10-3	TRBJ2-3	TRBD2	once	CAISVSGRLADTQYF	TGTGCCATCAGTGTAAGCGGGAGACTCGCGGATACGCAGTATTTT
TRBV7-9	TRBJ1-2	TRBD1	NA	CASSLGMTGVPSNYGYTF	TGTGCCAGCAGCTTAGGAATGACAGGGGTCCCCTCTAACTATGGCTACACCTTC
TRBV28	TRBJ1-3	TRBD1	NA	CASSFGQGKSGNTIYF	TGTGCCAGCAGCTTTGGACAGGGGAAGTCTGGAAACACCATATATTTT
TRBV30	TRBJ2-7	NA	NA	CAWTQRWIRQNSYEQYF	TGTGCCTGGACTCAGAGGTGGATTCGGCAGAACTCCTACGAGCAGTACTTC
TRBV2	TRBJ1-5	NA	NA	CASRTGNQPQHF	TGTGCCAGTCGGACAGGCAATCAGCCCCAGCATTTT